These T cell receptor beta chains were read from a single sample in a study of cytomegalovirus exposure and HLA in healthy donors. TCRdb keeps only in-frame clones here, not all; method: immunoSEQ multiplex PCR. Altogether about 100,000 clones are present, about four fifths being singletons, with the ten largest covering roughly 3%. Sequencing was carried out using PBMCs. The receptors were gathered from a female donor in good health and CMV-seropositive. Both conserved end residues are part of each CDR3. A D gene is named only where the DNA matches it firmly. Clone sizes are given selectively: once, few, many, or a class where the clone is expanded.

D gene,J gene,clone size,V gene,CDR3 protein,CDR3 DNA
NA,TRBJ2-7,once,TRBV7-9,CASSLARKFPYEQYF,TGTGCCAGCAGCTTAGCGCGTAAATTCCCCTACGAGCAGTACTTC
NA,TRBJ2-5,NA,TRBV7-3,CASSQQGGETQYF,TGTGCCAGCAGCCAACAGGGCGGCGAGACCCAGTACTTC
TRBD1,TRBJ1-2,NA,TRBV4-1,CASSQASGGTGGYGYTF,TGCGCCAGCAGCCAAGCCAGCGGGGGGACAGGGGGTTATGGCTACACCTTC
NA,TRBJ2-7,NA,TRBV28,CASSLSSGSSYEQYF,TGTGCCAGCAGTTTGTCAAGCGGGTCTTCCTACGAGCAGTACTTC
TRBD2,TRBJ2-1,NA,TRBV18,CASSLSGTYNEQFF,TGTGCCAGCTCACTCAGCGGGACCTACAATGAGCAGTTCTTC
NA,TRBJ1-2,NA,TRBV19,CASTPGMHGYTF,TGTGCCTCAACCCCGGGGATGCATGGCTACACCTTC
TRBD2,TRBJ2-1,few,TRBV27,CASSRLASNEQFF,TGTGCCAGCAGCCGACTAGCGTCTAATGAGCAGTTCTTC
TRBD2,TRBJ2-7,NA,TRBV28,CASSRPRLAGDEQYF,TGTGCCAGCAGCCGACCCCGGCTAGCGGGAGACGAGCAGTACTTC
TRBD1,TRBJ2-5,NA,TRBV6-5,CASSTGGGETQYF,TGTGCCAGCAGTACAGGGGGCGGGGAGACCCAGTACTTC
NA,TRBJ2-3,few,TRBV4-1,CASSPPAPADTQYF,TGCGCCAGCAGCCCTCCCGCTCCGGCAGATACGCAGTATTTT
TRBD1,TRBJ2-7,NA,TRBV27,CASSFSRGPYEQYF,TGTGCCAGCAGTTTTTCCAGGGGGCCCTACGAGCAGTACTTC
TRBD1,TRBJ1-4,NA,TRBV30,CAWAGGRGEKLFF,TGTGCCTGGGCAGGGGGCAGAGGGGAAAAACTGTTTTTT
NA,TRBJ1-5,NA,TRBV30,CAWSVTGGRNQPQHF,TGTGCCTGGAGTGTAACGGGGGGCCGGAATCAGCCCCAGCATTTT
TRBD2,TRBJ2-3,NA,TRBV4-2,CASSQDLGTSGGSTDTQYF,TGTGCCAGCAGCCAAGATCTCGGGACTAGCGGGGGGAGCACAGATACGCAGTATTTT
TRBD1,TRBJ2-3,NA,TRBV4-2,CASSRQARTGAATDTQYF,TGTGCCAGCAGCCGACAGGCCAGGACAGGGGCCGCCACAGATACGCAGTATTTT
NA,TRBJ1-2,NA,TRBV19,CASSPGPGANYGYTF,TGTGCCAGTAGTCCCGGACCCGGGGCTAACTATGGCTACACCTTC
TRBD1,TRBJ2-1,NA,TRBV28,CASSSGGQGWRDNEQFF,TGTGCCAGCAGTTCCGGTGGACAGGGATGGAGAGACAATGAGCAGTTCTTC
NA,TRBJ1-2,NA,TRBV30,CAWSPAAALIYGYTF,TGTGCCTGGAGTCCGGCAGCGGCGTTAATCTATGGCTACACCTTC
NA,TRBJ1-2,NA,TRBV9,CASSSRQGSNYGYTF,TGTGCCAGCAGCTCCAGACAAGGATCGAACTATGGCTACACCTTC
NA,TRBJ2-5,NA,TRBV6-5,CASSWGGGTEETQYF,TGTGCCAGCAGCTGGGGAGGGGGGACGGAAGAGACCCAGTACTTC
TRBD1,TRBJ2-5,NA,TRBV25-1,CASRSTGVGETQYF,TGTGCCAGCAGATCGACAGGGGTGGGGGAGACCCAGTACTTC
TRBD1,TRBJ1-1,NA,TRBV7-8,CASSGREGARITEAFF,TGTGCCAGCAGCGGTAGAGAGGGGGCAAGGATCACTGAAGCTTTCTTT
NA,TRBJ2-7,NA,TRBV18,CASSPNYEQYF,TGTGCCAGCTCACCTAACTACGAGCAGTACTTC
TRBD2,TRBJ2-1,NA,TRBV7-2,CASSLELAGGPKFF,TGTGCCAGCAGCTTAGAACTAGCGGGAGGGCCCAAGTTCTTC
TRBD1,TRBJ2-7,NA,TRBV28,CASSSPGQSSYEQYF,TGTGCCAGCAGTTCCCCGGGACAGTCCTCCTACGAGCAGTACTTC
NA,TRBJ2-7,NA,TRBV27,CASSLYGSSAEQYF,TGTGCCAGCAGTTTATATGGGAGCAGTGCCGAGCAGTACTTC
TRBD1,TRBJ2-5,NA,TRBV6-1,CASRAGQGRWAQYF,TGTGCCAGCAGGGCAGGACAGGGACGGTGGGCCCAGTACTTC
TRBD2,TRBJ2-3,NA,TRBV4-3,CASSQESPGPAGGAQYF,TGCGCCAGCAGCCAAGAAAGTCCGGGACCGGCGGGGGGGGCGCAGTATTTT
NA,TRBJ1-5,few,TRBV10-3,CAISDSGGNQPQHF,TGTGCCATCAGTGACAGCGGGGGCAATCAGCCCCAGCATTTT
TRBD1,TRBJ1-5,NA,TRBV29-1,CSVAEAGGDQPQHF,TGCAGCGTTGCCGAGGCAGGGGGTGATCAGCCCCAGCATTTT
NA,TRBJ1-3,NA,TRBV11-2,CASSQTGNTIYF,TGTGCCAGCAGTCAGACTGGAAACACCATATATTTT
NA,TRBJ1-2,once,TRBV7-8,CASSLANRDYGYTF,TGTGCCAGCAGCTTAGCGAACAGGGACTATGGCTACACCTTC
TRBD2,TRBJ2-1,NA,TRBV6-5,CASSSSGSSYNEQFF,TGTGCCAGCAGTTCGAGCGGGAGCTCCTACAATGAGCAGTTCTTC
NA,TRBJ1-2,NA,TRBV4-3,CASSRGQRLNYGYTF,TGCGCCAGCAGCCGAGGACAGAGATTAAACTATGGCTACACCTTC
NA,TRBJ2-6,NA,TRBV6-1,CASSEGASGANVLTF,TGTGCCAGCAGTGAAGGAGCCTCTGGGGCCAACGTCCTGACTTTC
TRBD2,TRBJ2-3,once,TRBV7-2,CASSATSGVTDTQYF,TGTGCCAGCAGCGCCACTAGCGGGGTCACAGATACGCAGTATTTT
NA,TRBJ1-5,NA,TRBV4-3,CASSRQINQPQHF,TGCGCCAGCAGCCGGCAAATCAATCAGCCCCAGCATTTT
TRBD1,TRBJ1-5,NA,TRBV7-2,CASSSLRTGNQPQHF,TGTGCCAGCAGCTCCCTTCGGACAGGGAACCAGCCCCAGCATTTT
NA,TRBJ2-7,few,TRBV11-2,CASSQSYEQYF,TGTGCCAGCAGCCAATCCTACGAGCAGTACTTC
NA,TRBJ2-7,NA,TRBV30,CAWNRGRGTYEQYF,TGTGCCTGGAACCGGGGCAGGGGCACCTACGAGCAGTACTTC
NA,TRBJ2-1,once,TRBV2,CASSENRVDEQFF,TGTGCCAGCAGTGAAAACAGGGTCGATGAGCAGTTCTTC
NA,TRBJ2-7,NA,TRBV10-3,CAISQGYEQYF,TGTGCCATCAGTCAGGGGTACGAGCAGTACTTC